Listed below are T cell receptor beta chains from one sample, sequenced in a study of blood T cell repertoires in COVID-19. Sequencing used immunoSEQ multiplex PCR; TCRdb keeps in-frame clones, though not all of them. The sample has around 150,000 clones; around nine tenths are singletons. What was sequenced was peripheral blood. The receptor source for this set is a woman in her seventies with COVID-19, enrolled during active disease. Both conserved end residues are part of each CDR3. The order of the fields is J gene, V gene, clone size, D gene, CDR3 DNA, CDR3 protein. The D gene is left open where the match is weak. Not all rows give a size; the values are once, few, many and, for expanded clones, a class.

j_call: TRBJ2-1
v_call: TRBV7-2
clone_size: -
d_call: TRBD2
cdr3_nt: TGTGCCAGCAGTCAACAGCAGCGGGGGGGCCTTGAGCAGTTCTTC
cdr3_aa: CASSQQQRGGLEQFF

j_call: TRBJ2-2
v_call: TRBV5-1
clone_size: few
d_call: -
cdr3_nt: TGCGCCAGCAGCCCGGGACACTCGAACACCGGGGAGCTGTTTTTT
cdr3_aa: CASSPGHSNTGELFF

j_call: TRBJ1-2
v_call: TRBV29-1
clone_size: -
d_call: -
cdr3_nt: TGCAGCGTTTCACAGGGCGGAGGCTACACCTTC
cdr3_aa: CSVSQGGGYTF

j_call: TRBJ2-3
v_call: TRBV5-1
clone_size: -
d_call: TRBD2
cdr3_nt: TGCGCCAGCAGCTTGGTGGGAGGGGCGGGCACAGATACGCAGTATTTT
cdr3_aa: CASSLVGGAGTDTQYF

j_call: TRBJ2-3
v_call: TRBV5-1
clone_size: once
d_call: TRBD1
cdr3_nt: TGCGCCAGCAGCCCGCCGGGACAGGGAAGCACAGATACGCAGTATTTT
cdr3_aa: CASSPPGQGSTDTQYF

j_call: TRBJ2-2
v_call: TRBV19
clone_size: -
d_call: TRBD2
cdr3_nt: TGTGCCAGTAGCCCGGGGGGGGGCCCCGCCGGGGAGCTGTTTTTT
cdr3_aa: CASSPGGGPAGELFF

j_call: TRBJ1-3
v_call: TRBV6-1
clone_size: once
d_call: -
cdr3_nt: TGTGCCAGCAGTGATGCTACTCGGGCTGGAAACACCATATATTTT
cdr3_aa: CASSDATRAGNTIYF

j_call: TRBJ2-5
v_call: TRBV5-6
clone_size: -
d_call: TRBD2
cdr3_nt: TGTGCCAGCAGCTTGGGGACTAGATATCTTATGGAGACCCAGTACTTC
cdr3_aa: CASSLGTRYLMETQYF

j_call: TRBJ1-2
v_call: TRBV11-2
clone_size: -
d_call: -
cdr3_nt: TGTGCCAGCAGCCTGGGGGGGAAGAACTATGGCTACACCTTC
cdr3_aa: CASSLGGKNYGYTF

j_call: TRBJ1-5
v_call: TRBV19
clone_size: -
d_call: -
cdr3_nt: TGTGCCAGTAGTAGTCAGGGTCATCAGCCCCAGCATTTT
cdr3_aa: CASSSQGHQPQHF

j_call: TRBJ2-7
v_call: TRBV30
clone_size: few
d_call: -
cdr3_nt: TGTGCCTGGAGTGTTCACCAGTACGAGCAGTACTTC
cdr3_aa: CAWSVHQYEQYF

j_call: TRBJ1-6
v_call: TRBV19
clone_size: few
d_call: -
cdr3_nt: TGTGCCAGTGCCTCTACTGAAATTCCACCCCTCCACTTT
cdr3_aa: CASASTEIPPLHF

j_call: TRBJ1-4
v_call: TRBV27
clone_size: -
d_call: TRBD1
cdr3_nt: TGTGCCAGCAGTTTCGACAGGGGGAGTGAAAAACTGTTTTTT
cdr3_aa: CASSFDRGSEKLFF

j_call: TRBJ1-3
v_call: TRBV2
clone_size: -
d_call: TRBD1
cdr3_nt: TGTGCCAGCAGTGGGGACAGGGGGCCTGGAAACACCATATATTTT
cdr3_aa: CASSGDRGPGNTIYF

j_call: TRBJ1-2
v_call: TRBV28
clone_size: -
d_call: -
cdr3_nt: TGTGCCAGCAGCCCTCCAGGCAGTCACTATGGCTACACCTTC
cdr3_aa: CASSPPGSHYGYTF

j_call: TRBJ2-7
v_call: TRBV4-2
clone_size: -
d_call: TRBD1
cdr3_nt: TGTGCCAGCAGCCAGCCGGGACAGGCCTACGAGCAGTACTTC
cdr3_aa: CASSQPGQAYEQYF

j_call: TRBJ2-2
v_call: TRBV2
clone_size: -
d_call: -
cdr3_nt: TGTGCCAGCAGGGGAGGACGTAACACCGGGGAGCTGTTTTTT
cdr3_aa: CASRGGRNTGELFF

j_call: TRBJ2-1
v_call: TRBV2
clone_size: -
d_call: TRBD2
cdr3_nt: TGTGCCAGCAGAGAGCTAGCGGTATACAATGAGCAGTTCTTC
cdr3_aa: CASRELAVYNEQFF

j_call: TRBJ2-1
v_call: TRBV4-1
clone_size: -
d_call: TRBD1
cdr3_nt: TGCGCCAGCAGCCAAGATGCGACAGGGGGCTACAATGAGCAGTTCTTC
cdr3_aa: CASSQDATGGYNEQFF

j_call: TRBJ2-2
v_call: TRBV2
clone_size: -
d_call: TRBD1
cdr3_nt: TGTGCCAGCAGAGAGGGACAGGGGAACACCGGGGAGCTGTTTTTT
cdr3_aa: CASREGQGNTGELFF

j_call: TRBJ1-1
v_call: TRBV19
clone_size: -
d_call: TRBD1
cdr3_nt: TGTGCCAGTAGCGCTGTCCCGGGACAGGGACAGGAAGCTTTCTTT
cdr3_aa: CASSAVPGQGQEAFF

j_call: TRBJ1-2
v_call: TRBV3-1/TRBV3-2
clone_size: -
d_call: -
cdr3_nt: TGTGCCAGCAGCCCCCGGGTCCAGTCGGGAGGCTACACCTTC
cdr3_aa: CASSPRVQSGGYTF

j_call: TRBJ2-1
v_call: TRBV2
clone_size: -
d_call: TRBD2
cdr3_nt: TGTGCCAGCATGGTAGCGGGGAAGAATGAGCAGTTCTTC
cdr3_aa: CASMVAGKNEQFF

j_call: TRBJ2-2
v_call: TRBV2
clone_size: -
d_call: TRBD1
cdr3_nt: TGTGCCAGCAGTGAGACAGGGGGCGCCTTCGGGGAGCTGTTTTTT
cdr3_aa: CASSETGGAFGELFF

j_call: TRBJ2-1
v_call: TRBV7-9
clone_size: -
d_call: TRBD2
cdr3_nt: TGTGCCAGCAGGGGACTAGCGGGGGCAACCTACAATGAGCAGTTCTTC
cdr3_aa: CASRGLAGATYNEQFF

j_call: TRBJ1-4
v_call: TRBV19
clone_size: -
d_call: -
cdr3_nt: TGTGCCAGTAGTACCAAACGCTTAGCGGGTAATGAAAAACTGTTTTTT
cdr3_aa: CASSTKRLAGNEKLFF

j_call: TRBJ1-6
v_call: TRBV3-1/TRBV3-2
clone_size: -
d_call: -
cdr3_nt: TGTGCCAGCAGCCCAGCCAGGTTTTCACCCCTCCACTTT
cdr3_aa: CASSPARFSPLHF

j_call: TRBJ2-5
v_call: TRBV5-5
clone_size: -
d_call: -
cdr3_nt: TGTGCCAGCAGCTTGGCAGGGGTTGTGGAGACCCAGTACTTC
cdr3_aa: CASSLAGVVETQYF

j_call: TRBJ2-1
v_call: TRBV4-1
clone_size: -
d_call: -
cdr3_nt: TGCGCCAGCAGCCAAGATAGGGGGCCGACTAGTGAGCAGTTCTTC
cdr3_aa: CASSQDRGPTSEQFF

j_call: TRBJ1-2
v_call: TRBV19
clone_size: -
d_call: -
cdr3_nt: TGTGCCAGTAACGAACGGGTGAAGGTGGGCTACACCTTC
cdr3_aa: CASNERVKVGYTF

j_call: TRBJ2-3
v_call: TRBV7-3
clone_size: -
d_call: -
cdr3_nt: TGTGCCAGCAGCCCCCAGGGGATCTTCACAGATACGCAGTATTTT
cdr3_aa: CASSPQGIFTDTQYF